Presented here are 30 T cell receptor beta chains from one specimen sequenced in a study of control samples from healthy donors and cancer patients. Profiling relied on immunoSEQ multiplex PCR, and the TCRdb table lists in-frame clones only, not all of them. The top ten clones hold just over 7.5% of a sample with approximately 140,000 clones, nearly 90% of them seen once. Sequenced: PBMCs. The receptors were gathered from a man aged 45 to 65 with head and neck cancer.

Of note for this clone: Germline and junction disagree at one end, which may indicate a read error. This chain joins TRBV27 and TRBJ2-1; 8 nucleotides agree with TRBD2. CDR1 MNHEY and CDR2 SMNVEV come from the germline V gene (reference sequence). The CDR3 runs to 13 residues. In DNA, the CDR3 is TGTGCCAGCAGTTCCTATGTCGAGACTAGCGAGCTCTTC. Translated, it gives CASSSYVETSELF.

Remarks on this clone: Relative to the germline gene, one junction end is altered; a read error may explain this. The chain joins TRBV5-1 to TRBJ1-1, with a possible D match to TRBD1 (5 bases). The CDR3 is 14 residues long. The germline CDR1 and CDR2 sequences are SGHRS and YFSETQ. The DNA for the CDR3 is TGCGCCAGCACCTTGGGGCAGTCTTTCACTGAAGCTTTCTTT. This gives the protein CASTLGQSFTEAFF.

The chain uses TRBV7-2 and TRBJ2-5; 8 bases are a match to TRBD2. J was trimmed by 4 bases and V by 1 base; bases with no gene match: 8. Looked up from germline, CDR1 is SGHTA and CDR2 is FQGNSA. This CDR3 comprises 16 residues. The CDR3 DNA reads TGTGCCAGCAGCTTAGGAGTCGGGGGGGGCGTAGAGACCCAGTACTTC. Its protein is CASSLGVGGGVETQYF.

V usage is TRBV28 and J usage is TRBJ2-1; D possibly matches TRBD1 or TRBD2 (7 bases each). The CDR3 has 13 amino acids. Deletions cut 7 bases from V and 14 bases from J, with 21 bases between. CDR1 is MDHEN, CDR2 SYDVKM, per germline. CDR3 amino acids: CASTQGGARGEFF. CDR3 in DNA: TGTGCCAGCACCCAGGGGGGGGCGCGAGGGGAGTTCTTC. The complete variable domain, with remaining parts taken from reference TRBV28 and TRBJ2-1, reads DVKVTQSSRYLVKRTGEKVFLECVQDMDHENMFWYRQDPGLGLRLIYFSYDVKMKEKGDIPEGYSVSREKKERFSLILESASTNQTSMYLCASTQGGARGEFFGPGTRLTVL.

The table lists this clone with a count of one. The V and J genes are TRBV28 and TRBJ2-2; 8 nucleotides align to TRBD2. The CDR3 has 14 residues. J gave up 5 bases and V 11 bases, and 10 bases lay outside the gene matches. Germline V lookup: CDR1 MDHEN, CDR2 SYDVKM. The CDR3 is CAGRGGRSTGELFF. The CDR3 region has the DNA TGTGCCGGGCGCGGGGGGAGGAGTACCGGGGAGCTGTTTTTT.

The rearrangement uses TRBV7-9 and TRBJ2-2; D assignment may be TRBD1 or TRBD2 (5 bases each). V lost 5 bases, J lost 8 bases, and 15 bases lay in between. Germline assignment: CDR1 SEHNR and CDR2 FQNEAQ (reference sequence). The CDR3 totals 14 residues. The CDR3 sequence: CASSPGPARGELFF. For the CDR3, the DNA is TGTGCCAGCAGCCCGGGGCCAGCGAGAGGGGAGCTGTTTTTT.

This clone appeared once. The chain is built from TRBV3-1 (or the pseudogene TRBV3-2) and TRBJ2-3; 12 bases agree with TRBD2. The junction had 6 bases not matched to a gene; V was cut back by 1 base and J by 1 base. There are 18 residues in the CDR3. CDR1 is LGHDT, CDR2 YNNKEL, per germline (reference sequence). The CDR3 bases are TGTGCCAGCAGCCAAGGGTCTAGCGGGGGGGCGGGCACAGATACGCAGTATTTT. It specifies CASSQGSSGGAGTDTQYF.

V and J are TRBV29-1 and TRBJ2-7; 12 bases agree with TRBD1. The CDR3 has 14 residues. Germline CDR1 and CDR2: SQVTM and ANQGSEA. V gave up 5 bases and J gave up 4 bases; unmatched junction bases: 6. CDR3 DNA sequence: TGCAGCGTTTTAACGGGACAGGGGGCATACGAGCAGTACTTC. Its protein is CSVLTGQGAYEQYF.

The rearrangement uses TRBV7-2 and TRBJ2-5; D may match TRBD1 or TRBD2 (6 bases each). V was pared by 5 bases and J by 2 bases, with 12 bases between. The germline V gene has CDR1 SGHTA and CDR2 FQGNSA. The CDR3 is 14 amino acids. CDR3 sequence reads: CASSPIGGQETQYF. CDR3 DNA: TGTGCCAGCAGCCCCATAGGGGGGCAAGAGACCCAGTACTTC.

The gene calls are TRBV3-1 (or the pseudogene TRBV3-2) and TRBJ2-5; D gene uncertain. This CDR3 region has 13 residues. Trimming took 2 bases from V and 5 from J, leaving 9 bases between them. Germline CDR1 and CDR2: LGHDT and YNNKEL (reference sequence). The CDR3, as DNA: TGTGCCAGCAGCCAATTTAGTAGCGAGACCCAGTACTTC. Amino acid sequence: CASSQFSSETQYF.

This chain links TRBV27 with TRBJ2-7; D gene uncertain. V lost 4 bases and J lost 0, with 13 bases in between. Germline assignment: CDR1 MNHEY and CDR2 SMNVEV (reference sequence). The CDR3 consists of 15 residues. CDR3 nucleotide sequence: TGTGCCAGCAGTTCCTCGACACTTAGCTCCTACGAGCAGTACTTC. Translating gives CASSSSTLSSYEQYF.

The J gene is TRBJ1-1, the V gene TRBV6-5, with 7 bases matching TRBD1. V trimming: 2 bases; J trimming: 2 bases; junction bases outside the gene matches: 8. Per germline, CDR1 MNHEY and CDR2 SVGAGI. This CDR3 has 16 amino acids. CDR3 in amino acids: CASSYQTGPRNTEAFF. CDR3 bases: TGTGCCAGCAGTTACCAGACAGGGCCCAGAAACACTGAAGCTTTCTTT.

The rearrangement links TRBV10-1 to TRBJ1-1, with no clear D. V was trimmed by 5 bases and J by 1 base, leaving 11 bases between them. Germline V lookup: CDR1 WNHNN, CDR2 SYGVQD (reference sequence). The CDR3 covers 14 residues. The CDR3 is CASSRGVENTEAFF. The CDR3 bases are TGCGCCAGCAGTCGGGGAGTTGAGAACACTGAAGCTTTCTTT.

This clone showed up just once. The genes are TRBV9 and TRBJ2-1; D is perhaps TRBD2 (6 bases). The V end lost 3 bases, the J end lost 4 bases, and 20 bases lay between the germline ends. Germline loops: CDR1 SGDLS, CDR2 YYNGEE. This CDR3 has 17 amino acids. This CDR3 reads CASSGREWGVRYNEQFF. As DNA, the CDR3 is TGTGCCAGCAGCGGACGGGAGTGGGGAGTAAGGTACAATGAGCAGTTCTTC.

This clone was seen only a few times. Other DNA sequences in this specimen translate into the identical CDR3. In DNA, the CDR3 is TGCAGTGCTAGTGGGGGGCGGGGGGAAAAACTGTTTTTT. Residues: CSASGGRGEKLFF. The J gene is TRBJ1-4, the V gene TRBV20-1; TRBD1 is a possible D gene (6 bases). V was trimmed by 3 bases and J by 8 bases, leaving 13 bases between them. This CDR3 region has 13 residues. CDR1 and CDR2 (germline): DFQATT, SNEGSKA (reference sequence).

The chain couples TRBV19 to TRBJ1-5; the D is unclear. The length of the CDR3 is 17 residues. CDR1 is LNHDA, CDR2 SQIVND, per germline (reference sequence). Trimming took 3 bases from V and 3 from J, leaving 18 bases between them. The CDR3 DNA sequence: TGTGCCAGTAGTATTAGCGGACGGGGAACATTCAATCAGCCCCAGCATTTT. This encodes CASSISGRGTFNQPQHF. Full variable domain (outside the CDR3, taken from reference TRBV19 and TRBJ1-5): DGGITQSPKYLFRKEGQNVTLSCEQNLNHDAMYWYRQDPGQGLRLIYYSQIVNDFQKGDIAEGYSVSREKKESFPLTVTSAQKNPTAFYLCASSISGRGTFNQPQHFGDGTRLSIL.

The table lists this clone with a count of one. V is TRBV7-6 and J is TRBJ1-2; D possibly corresponds to TRBD1 (5 bases). The V and J ends lost 1 base and 8 bases respectively, with 20 bases between them. Germline CDR1 SGHVS, CDR2 FNYEAQ. The CDR3 covers 16 residues. Here the CDR3 reads CASSLGSWGNAGGYTF. The CDR3 region has the DNA TGTGCCAGCAGCTTAGGCTCTTGGGGGAATGCGGGAGGCTACACCTTC.

This clone was observed once. The chain uses TRBV24-1 and TRBJ2-1, with TRBD1 as a possible D gene (6 bases). The CDR3 is made up of 15 amino acids. Germline CDR1 is KGHDR and CDR2 is SFDVKD. V dropped 8 bases and J dropped 0 bases, with 13 bases sitting between them. As DNA, the CDR3 is TGTGCCACCACCACGGGGACAAACTCCTACAATGAGCAGTTCTTC. This encodes CATTTGTNSYNEQFF.

This clone has ten or more counts. Other DNA sequences in the sample encode the same CDR3. The genes are TRBV6-5 and TRBJ1-5, with D possibly being TRBD1 (6 bases). This CDR3 is 14 amino acids long. V lost 6 bases to trimming and J lost 7 bases, with 16 bases between them. Germline V gene sequence: CDR1 MNHEY, CDR2 SVGAGI. CDR3 residues: CASSGGGLGQPQHF. The CDR3 DNA reads TGTGCCAGCAGCGGTGGGGGGCTGGGGCAGCCCCAGCATTTT.

This clone was counted once. The J gene is TRBJ2-7, the V gene TRBV12-3 or TRBV12-4, with D unclear. Trimming removed 5 bases from V and 5 bases from J, with 10 bases in between. This CDR3 has 12 residues. CDR3 in amino acids: CASSAPRNEQYF. CDR3 in DNA: TGTGCCAGCAGTGCCCCCCGCAACGAGCAGTACTTC.

This chain connects TRBV5-1 to TRBJ2-1; 8 bases are shared with TRBD2. J lost 6 bases, V lost 4 bases, and 12 bases had no gene match. This CDR3 spans 16 amino acids. Germline V lookup: CDR1 SGHRS, CDR2 YFSETQ. The CDR3 bases are TGCGCCAGCAGCGTTAGCGGGGAGACGAGGAGCAATGAGCAGTTCTTC. Encoded protein: CASSVSGETRSNEQFF.

The table lists this clone with a count of one. The V gene is TRBV29-1, the J gene TRBJ1-1; weak D call: TRBD1 (6 bases). Germline CDR1 and CDR2: SQVTM and ANQGSEA. This CDR3 spans 13 amino acids. V shed 6 bases and J shed 5 bases, with 16 bases lying between them. CDR3 DNA sequence: TGCAGCGTGGCGGGGGGGCGGAGGACTGAAGCTTTCTTT. Translated, it gives CSVAGGRRTEAFF.

The chain couples TRBV9 to TRBJ1-1; D is undetermined. The germline gives CDR1 SGDLS, CDR2 YYNGEE. The CDR3 contains 15 residues. The ends were cut back, 1 base at V and 2 bases at J, with 12 bases in the middle. The CDR3 spells CASSVFGELNTEAFF. The CDR3, as DNA: TGTGCCAGCAGCGTATTCGGGGAGCTAAACACTGAAGCTTTCTTT. Full variable domain (outside the CDR3, taken from reference TRBV9 and TRBJ1-1): DSGVTQTPKHLITATGQRVTLRCSPRSGDLSVYWYQQSLDQGLQFLIQYYNGEERAKGNILERFSAQQFPDLHSELNLSSLELGDSALYFCASSVFGELNTEAFFGQGTRLTVV.

The V and J genes are TRBV19 and TRBJ1-6; TRBD1 aligns across 11 bases. The germline gives CDR1 LNHDA, CDR2 SQIVND (reference sequence). The junction had 8 bases not matched to a gene; V was cut back by 3 bases and J by 10 bases. The CDR3 runs 16 residues. Written as DNA, the CDR3 is TGTGCCAGTAGTATCCCCGGGACAGGGGGGACGTCACCCCTCCACTTT. Translated, it gives CASSIPGTGGTSPLHF.

The chain uses TRBV7-6 and TRBJ2-1; D might be TRBD1 or TRBD2, each matching 6 bases. Germline CDR1 and CDR2: SGHVS and FNYEAQ. V lost 3 bases and J 10 bases, leaving 22 bases between the germline ends. The CDR3 has 16 residues. CDR3 bases: TGTGCCAGCAGCTTGGAAGTTCCGTCGGGGGCAGGGGAGCAGTTCTTC. Residues: CASSLEVPSGAGEQFF.

The DNA of the CDR3 is TGTGCCAGCAGCCAAGCGGGAGGACCCTACGAGCAGTACTTC. This translates into CASSQAGGPYEQYF. The chain links TRBV3-1 (or the pseudogene TRBV3-2) to TRBJ2-7; 7 bases are a match to TRBD2. The CDR3 runs to 14 residues. Germline V CDR1 and CDR2: LGHDT, YNNKEL (reference sequence). The V and J ends lost 1 base and 2 bases, in that order; junction bases with no gene match: 2.

This clone was seen once. The rearrangement links TRBV6-5 to TRBJ1-1; a possible D gene is TRBD1 (5 bases). Germline assignment: CDR1 MNHEY and CDR2 SVGAGI. The V end was cut by 9 bases, the J end by 1 base, with 12 bases between. There are 13 residues in the CDR3. The DNA for the CDR3 is TGTGCCAGTAGGGGACGGGCGAACACTGAAGCTTTCTTT. Amino acids: CASRGRANTEAFF.

This clone turned up a few times. The V call is TRBV29-1, the J call TRBJ2-2; D not resolved. The CDR3 loop spans 15 amino acids. In germline, CDR1 is SQVTM, CDR2 ANQGSEA. Trimming removed 6 bases at V and 4 bases at J, with 18 bases between. Here the CDR3 reads CSVKSPGLSTGELFF. Here the CDR3 DNA reads TGCAGCGTCAAATCCCCCGGGTTGAGCACCGGGGAGCTGTTTTTT.

This clone has just one count. The chain couples TRBV7-2 to TRBJ1-2; tentatively, D is TRBD1 (6 bases). Germline V gene sequence: CDR1 SGHTA, CDR2 FQGNSA. The CDR3 consists of 13 residues. Trimming left V 7 bases short and J 6 bases short, with 15 bases between. The CDR3 loop reads CASTLYREDGYTF. The CDR3 coding sequence is TGTGCCAGCACCTTGTACAGGGAAGATGGCTACACCTTC.

This clone was found once. The V call is TRBV6-6, the J call TRBJ2-7; TRBD2 might be the D (6 bases). This CDR3 has 16 amino acids. V was cut by 2 bases and J by 5 bases, with 19 bases left in between. Germline assignment: CDR1 MNHNY and CDR2 SVGAGI (reference sequence). The CDR3: CASSYLRGGVGDEQYF. For the CDR3, the DNA is TGTGCCAGCAGTTACCTTCGAGGCGGGGTTGGGGACGAGCAGTACTTC.